The present T cell receptor (beta chain) was sequenced within a study of cytomegalovirus exposure and HLA in healthy donors. It was with 60 Vbeta and 13 Jbeta primers that the PCR ran. The assay was immunoSEQ multiplex PCR, and TCRdb's table has in-frame clones only and misses some. The profile shows some 170,000 clones, roughly four fifths of them singletons. V gave up 2 bases and J gave up 4 bases; unmatched junction bases: 4. CDR1 is MRHNA and CDR2 is SNTAGT in the germline V gene. The CDR3 spans 14 residues. The study, taken as a whole, reports: The productive fraction for most TCR beta V segments was about 90% or about 30% in an earlier analysis. Later analysis demonstrated an association between a missense DCLRE1C variant and TCR beta V- and J-gene trimming.

A single count supports this clone. Its antigen is as yet unknown. V gene TRBV6-4 combines with J gene TRBJ1-2; 7 bases line up with TRBD1. The TCR sequence derives from a man aged 50-60 years in good health and CMV-seropositive. The sample was PBMCs. CDR3 protein: CASSDGGQAYGYTF. The CDR3 DNA reads TGTGCCAGCAGTGACGGTGGACAGGCCTATGGCTACACCTTC.